These T cell receptor beta chains were read from a single sample in a study of T cell responses to AZD1222 COVID-19 vaccine. Profiled with immunoSEQ multiplex PCR; TCRdb holds only in-frame clones, not every one. The sample contains roughly 150,000 clones, just over 85% of which appear only once. The sample was peripheral blood, taken on day 0 of AZD1222 vaccination. Receptors were obtained from an adult in good health. The CDR3 runs from the conserved cysteine through the conserved F or W. A D gene is named only where the DNA matches it firmly. Not all rows give a size; the values are once, few, many and, for expanded clones, a class.

J	V	size	D	DNA	CDR3
TRBJ1-1	TRBV4-2	-	-	TGTGCCAGCAGCCTAGGGACCGGGGGGGTAAACACTGAAGCTTTCTTT	CASSLGTGGVNTEAFF
TRBJ2-1	TRBV7-3	-	-	TGTGCCAGCAGCTTGATAGGGGGAAGGGCTGAGCAGTTCTTC	CASSLIGGRAEQFF
TRBJ1-2	TRBV21-1	-	-	TGTGCCAGCACCCGGGAGGGCGCGGGGAGCGGCTACACCTTC	CASTREGAGSGYTF
TRBJ1-5	TRBV10-3	-	-	TGTGCCATCAACAGCTATAGCAATCAGCCCCAGCATTTT	CAINSYSNQPQHF
TRBJ2-1	TRBV6-5	-	-	TGTGCCAGCAGCCCGACAGGAAACAATGAGCAGTTCTTC	CASSPTGNNEQFF
TRBJ2-3	TRBV9	-	-	TGTGCCAGCAGCGTAGAGGGACTTGGCACAGATACGCAGTATTTT	CASSVEGLGTDTQYF
TRBJ1-2	TRBV6-5	few	TRBD1	TGTGCCAGCAGATACAGGGGCTCGGATGGCTACACCTTC	CASRYRGSDGYTF
TRBJ2-2	TRBV5-6	-	TRBD1	TGTGCCAGCAGCCGACCGGGACAGGGGCGGCACGGGGAGCTGTTTTTT	CASSRPGQGRHGELFF
TRBJ1-2	TRBV5-3	-	TRBD1	TGTGCCAGAAGAACGAAACGGACAGGTCGTGGCTACACCTTC	CARRTKRTGRGYTF
TRBJ1-1	TRBV5-5	-	-	TGTGCCAGCAGCGTCCACCTGGAATTGAACACTGAAGCTTTCTTT	CASSVHLELNTEAFF
TRBJ2-2	TRBV2	-	-	TGTGCCAGCAGTGAAATACTACCGTACACCGGGGAGCTGTTTTTT	CASSEILPYTGELFF
TRBJ2-1	TRBV5-1	-	TRBD1	TGCGCCAGCAGCCCATTTGACAGGGGGCTATACAATGAGCAGTTCTTC	CASSPFDRGLYNEQFF
TRBJ2-7	TRBV4-2	-	-	TGTGCCAGCAGCCAACCTGCCTCCTTTAGCTCCTACGAGCAGTACTTC	CASSQPASFSSYEQYF
TRBJ2-5	TRBV11-3	-	-	TGTGCCAGCAGCCCCGTCGGCGGGGAGACCCAGTACTTC	CASSPVGGETQYF
TRBJ2-7	TRBV24-1	-	TRBD2	TGTGCCACCACCCTGGGGGGGGAAGGTTACTTC	CATTLGGEGYF
TRBJ2-5	TRBV3-1/TRBV3-2	-	-	TGTGCCAGCAGCCAAGGGGGGGAACAGACCCAGTACTTC	CASSQGGEQTQYF
TRBJ1-1	TRBV19	-	TRBD1	TGTGCCAGTAGTATACCGGGACAGATAATGAACACTGAAGCTTTCTTT	CASSIPGQIMNTEAFF
TRBJ1-2	TRBV19	once	-	TGTGCCAGTAGTATAGTACTAAGTGGCAAGGGATCCGATGGCTACACCTTC	CASSIVLSGKGSDGYTF